The 20 T cell receptor beta chains reported below all come from one sample, sequenced in a study of shared clonotypes between healthy human individuals. The table came from immunoSEQ multiplex PCR; TCRdb's copy has only in-frame clones and leaves some out. Of 2 million to 2.5 million clones listed, 92% are singletons. The sequencing sample was made of naive CD4+ T cells from PBMCs. As to subset: CD45RA+ positively selected. Receptors originate from a man younger than 35 in good health. Some clones in this sample may be carry-over from other donors' samples.

The chain links TRBV5-4 to TRBJ2-5; D may be TRBD1 (5 bases). CDR1 and CDR2 (germline): SGHNT, YYREEE (reference sequence). V lost 6 bases and J 0 bases, leaving 12 bases between the germline ends. The CDR3 extends over 14 amino acids. The CDR3 nucleotides read TGTGCCAGCACCGAGACAGCGTACCAAGAGACCCAGTACTTC. Translation: CASTETAYQETQYF.

The chain employs TRBV18 and TRBJ1-1, with a weak D call TRBD1 (6 bases). CDR3 length equals 16 residues. Trimming removed 2 bases from V and 3 bases from J, with 16 bases in between. CDR1 and CDR2 from the germline V gene are KGHSH and LQKENI. DNA of the CDR3: TGTGCCAGCTCACCAGTCGGATCCAAGGGGGACACTGAAGCTTTCTTT. As protein: CASSPVGSKGDTEAFF. Full variable domain (rest looked up from reference TRBV18 and TRBJ1-1): NAGVMQNPRHLVRRRGQEARLRCSPMKGHSHVYWYRQLPEEGLKFMVYLQKENIIDESGMPKERFSAEFPKEGPSILRIQQVVRGDSAAYFCASSPVGSKGDTEAFFGQGTRLTVV.

V usage is TRBV5-6 and J usage is TRBJ2-3; D unclear. This CDR3 comprises 14 residues. Germline V gene sequence: CDR1 SGHDT, CDR2 YYEEEE. Trimming removed 0 bases at V and 4 bases at J, with 9 bases between. The CDR3 spells CASSLGQPSDTQYF. The CDR3 nucleotides read TGTGCCAGCAGCTTGGGCCAGCCCTCAGATACGCAGTATTTT.

The chain recombines TRBV28 with TRBJ2-7; TRBD1 aligns across 10 bases. Losses at the gene ends were 7 bases for V and 4 bases for J; bases not matched to a gene: 4. The CDR3 runs to 13 residues. Germline V CDR1 and CDR2: MDHEN, SYDVKM. CDR3 nucleotides: TGTGCCAGCATCCCGGGACAGGGGTACGAGCAGTACTTC. Amino acids: CASIPGQGYEQYF.

The chain recombines TRBV5-1 with TRBJ2-1; possibly TRBD2 for D (5 bases). This CDR3 has 15 amino acids. V lost 1 base and J 5 bases, leaving 13 bases between the germline ends. Germline V gene data show CDR1 as SGHRS and CDR2 as YFSETQ. The CDR3, as DNA: TGCGCCAGCAGCTTGAAAGGCGGGCCGAACAATGAGCAGTTCTTC. This codes for CASSLKGGPNNEQFF.

The V and J genes are TRBV15 and TRBJ2-7; a possible D gene is TRBD2 (6 bases). Germline lookup yields CDR1 LNHNV and CDR2 YYDKDF (reference sequence). This CDR3 is 16 amino acids long. The ends were cut back, 3 bases at V and 2 bases at J, with 17 bases in the middle. CDR3 DNA: TGTGCCACCAGCAGGAGGGTAGCGGCCGCACCCTACGAGCAGTACTTC. Translating it yields CATSRRVAAAPYEQYF. Filled out from reference TRBV15 and TRBJ2-7, the complete variable domain reads DAMVIQNPRYQVTQFGKPVTLSCSQTLNHNVMYWYQQKSSQAPKLLFHYYDKDFNNEADTPDNFQSRRPNTSFCFLDIRSPGLGDTAMYLCATSRRVAAAPYEQYFGPGTRLTVT.

This rearrangement joins TRBV30 to TRBJ2-5; 9 positions match TRBD1. Trimming at V came to 7 bases and at J to 5 bases, leaving 8 bases not matched to a gene. CDR3 length: 13 amino acids. Germline V gives CDR1 GTSNPN, CDR2 SVGIG (reference sequence). The CDR3 coding sequence is TGTGCCTTGACAGACAGGGGGTCGGAGACCCAGTACTTC. Its protein product is CALTDRGSETQYF.

Concerning this clone: Other DNA sequences from this sample encode an identical CDR3 as well. The V and J genes are TRBV18 and TRBJ1-3; TRBD1 agrees at 10 bases. From germline, CDR1 is KGHSH and CDR2 LQKENI. The CDR3 loop spans 17 amino acids. After removal of 2 bases from V and 0 bases from J, the junction contained 4 bases not matched to a gene. The CDR3 nucleotides read TGTGCCAGCTCACCAAGGACAGGGGGTGACTCTGGAAACACCATATATTTT. This translates into CASSPRTGGDSGNTIYF.

This clone was seen a single time. The chain recombines TRBV5-1 with TRBJ1-4; 9 bases agree with TRBD1. Germline assignment: CDR1 SGHRS and CDR2 YFSETQ. The length of the CDR3 is 14 residues. V trimming: 4 bases; J trimming: 8 bases; junction bases outside the gene matches: 6. The CDR3 reads CASSHRGLLEKLFF. The CDR3 DNA is TGCGCCAGCAGCCACAGGGGGCTTTTGGAAAAACTGTTTTTT.

The chain carries TRBV5-1 and TRBJ1-4, with a possible D match to TRBD1 (5 bases). Germline V gene sequence: CDR1 SGHRS, CDR2 YFSETQ. Trimming stripped 0 bases from V and 7 bases from J, with 13 bases between. CDR3 length: 15 residues. The CDR3 region has the DNA TGCGCCAGCAGCTTGGCGGGGACTCTTTCTGAAAAACTGTTTTTT. This gives the protein CASSLAGTLSEKLFF. Using reference TRBV5-1 and TRBJ1-4 for the parts outside the CDR3, the full variable domain is KAGVTQTPRYLIKTRGQQVTLSCSPISGHRSVSWYQQTPGQGLQFLFEYFSETQRNKGNFPGRFSGRQFSNSRSEMNVSTLELGDSALYLCASSLAGTLSEKLFFGSGTQLSVL.

The chain employs TRBV9 and TRBJ2-2; no clear D gene. V dropped 0 bases and J dropped 6 bases, with 3 bases sitting between them. Germline lookup yields CDR1 SGDLS and CDR2 YYNGEE. This CDR3 region has 12 residues. The CDR3 region is CASSVEAGELFF. CDR3 nucleotide sequence: TGTGCCAGCAGCGTAGAGGCCGGGGAGCTGTTTTTT.

This clone was recorded once. This sample also contains other DNA sequences that code for the same CDR3. This chain connects TRBV5-1 to TRBJ2-1, with 14 bases lining up with TRBD2. The CDR3 length is 15 residues. Germline trimming cut 4 bases from V and 7 bases from J; bases unmatched to any gene: 4. From germline, CDR1 is SGHRS and CDR2 YFSETQ. CDR3 coding DNA: TGCGCCAGCAGCCCGGGACTAGCGGGAGATAATGAGCAGTTCTTC. Encoded protein: CASSPGLAGDNEQFF.

Note on this clone: Other DNA sequences in this sample translate to the same CDR3. The chain joins TRBV19 to TRBJ1-2; 7 positions agree with TRBD1. J was trimmed by 4 bases and V by 5 bases; bases with no gene match: 4. Germline V CDR1 and CDR2: LNHDA, SQIVND (reference sequence). The CDR3 is made up of 13 amino acids. The chain's CDR3 is CASSRQGSYGYTF. The CDR3 nucleotides read TGTGCCAGTAGTCGACAGGGTTCCTATGGCTACACCTTC.

V and J are TRBV18 and TRBJ1-1, with unresolved D. The CDR3 has 14 amino acids. V lost 5 bases to trimming and J lost 4 bases, with 14 bases between them. CDR1 and CDR2 from the germline V gene are KGHSH and LQKENI. In nucleotides, the CDR3 is TGTGCCAGCTCATTCAAAACAGAGAGCACTGAAGCTTTCTTT. It yields the protein CASSFKTESTEAFF.

The chain couples TRBV5-1 to TRBJ1-4, with D unclear. Germline V gives CDR1 SGHRS, CDR2 YFSETQ. The CDR3 extends over 14 amino acids. The germline V and J ends were trimmed by 4 bases and 8 bases, with 15 bases remaining between them. CDR3: CASSPTAAGEKLFF. CDR3 sequence (DNA): TGCGCCAGCAGCCCGACGGCAGCGGGCGAAAAACTGTTTTTT.

This rearrangement joins TRBV27 to TRBJ1-1; maybe TRBD1 (5 bases). CDR3 length equals 17 residues. Trimming left V 3 bases short and J 1 base short, with 18 bases between. CDR1 is MNHEY and CDR2 is SMNVEV in the germline V gene (reference sequence). Written as DNA, the CDR3 is TGTGCCAGCAGTTTTTCTTCAGGGCCTAACCCGAACACTGAAGCTTTCTTT. It is translated as CASSFSSGPNPNTEAFF.

The CDR3 here is CASTRYGRYTDTQYF. CDR3 coding DNA: TGTGCCAGCACCAGGTATGGGCGGTACACAGATACGCAGTATTTT. This chain connects TRBV6-5 to TRBJ2-3, with D unresolved. Germline-derived CDR1 and CDR2 are MNHEY and SVGAGI. The CDR3 has 15 amino acids. V dropped 7 bases and J dropped 2 bases, with 16 bases sitting between them.

The chain recombines TRBV11-2 with TRBJ2-3, with TRBD2 matching 11 bases. The V segment lost 6 bases and the J segment 6 bases; nucleotides outside the gene matches: 11. CDR1 SGHAT and CDR2 FQNNGV come from the germline V gene. The CDR3 covers 16 residues. The CDR3: CASSPTSGMAGDTQYF. In DNA form, the CDR3 reads TGTGCCAGCAGTCCGACTAGCGGGATGGCGGGTGATACGCAGTATTTT.

This clone was counted once. The rearrangement uses TRBV28 and TRBJ2-7; D might be TRBD1 or TRBD2, each matching 5 bases. CDR1 and CDR2 (germline): MDHEN, SYDVKM. V was clipped by 2 bases and J by 4 bases, with 9 bases between them. This CDR3 is built from 13 residues. CDR3 coding DNA: TGTGCCAGCAGTTTAGGGGGTCAATACGAGCAGTACTTC. Amino acid sequence: CASSLGGQYEQYF.

This chain joins TRBV7-9 and TRBJ2-2; TRBD2 agrees at 8 bases. Germline-derived CDR1 and CDR2 are SEHNR and FQNEAQ (reference sequence). Trimming cost V 0 bases and J 5 bases; bases outside gene matches: 11. This CDR3 has 18 amino acids. CDR3 sequence (DNA): TGTGCCAGCAGCTTAGCAGGGATAGCGGGAAGTGTTACCGGGGAGCTGTTTTTT. This gives the protein CASSLAGIAGSVTGELFF.